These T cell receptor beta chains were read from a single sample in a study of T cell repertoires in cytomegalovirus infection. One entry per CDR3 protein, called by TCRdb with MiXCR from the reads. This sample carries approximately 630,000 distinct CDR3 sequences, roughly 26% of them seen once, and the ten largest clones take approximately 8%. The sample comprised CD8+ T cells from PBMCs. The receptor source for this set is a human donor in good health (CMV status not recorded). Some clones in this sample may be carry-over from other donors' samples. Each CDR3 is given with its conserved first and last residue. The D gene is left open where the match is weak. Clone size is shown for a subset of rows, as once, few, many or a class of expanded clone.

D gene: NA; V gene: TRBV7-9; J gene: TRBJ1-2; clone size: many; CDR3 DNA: TGTGCCAGCAGCTTTGAGGGGCCCAATACTAACTATGGCTACACCTTC; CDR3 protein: CASSFEGPNTNYGYTF
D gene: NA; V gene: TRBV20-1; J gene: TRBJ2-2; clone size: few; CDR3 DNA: TGCAGTGCTAGAGATGAGGCGGATTACACCGGGGAGCTGTTTTTT; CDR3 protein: CSARDEADYTGELFF
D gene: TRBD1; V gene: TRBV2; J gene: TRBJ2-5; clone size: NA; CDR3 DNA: TGTGCCAGCAGTGAGTGGGCAGGGGGAAGCCAAGAGACCCAGTACTTC; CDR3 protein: CASSEWAGGSQETQYF
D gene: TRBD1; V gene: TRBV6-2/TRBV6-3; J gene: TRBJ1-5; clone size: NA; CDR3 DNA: TGTGCCAGCAGTTCGCCGGGACAGGGTTATAGCAATCAGCCCCAGCATTTT; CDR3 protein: CASSSPGQGYSNQPQHF
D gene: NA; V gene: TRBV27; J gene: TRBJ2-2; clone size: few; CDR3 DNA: TGTGCCAGCAGTTTAATCTCCGTCGGGGAGCTGTTTTTT; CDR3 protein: CASSLISVGELFF
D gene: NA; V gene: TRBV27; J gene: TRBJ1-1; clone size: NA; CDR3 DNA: TGTGCCAGCAGCACAGGGAGTCTAACTGAAGCTTTCTTT; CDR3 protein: CASSTGSLTEAFF
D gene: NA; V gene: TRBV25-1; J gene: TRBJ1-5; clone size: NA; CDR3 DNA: TGTGCCAGCAGTGAATTAGGGGCTCAGCCCCAGCATTTT; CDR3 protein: CASSELGAQPQHF
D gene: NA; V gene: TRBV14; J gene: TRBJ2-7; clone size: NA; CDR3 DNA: TGTGCCAGCAGCCAAGAATATGGTTGGGGGCCAGAGACTTCAACTTACTACGAGCAGTACTTC; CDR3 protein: CASSQEYGWGPETSTYYEQYF
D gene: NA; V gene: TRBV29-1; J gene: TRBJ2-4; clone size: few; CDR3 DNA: TGCAGCGTTGTCGGCAGGGGACCCAAAAACATTCAGTACTTC; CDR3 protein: CSVVGRGPKNIQYF
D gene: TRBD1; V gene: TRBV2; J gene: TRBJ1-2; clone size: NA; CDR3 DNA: TGTGCCAGCAAGACAGGGTCTGGCTACACCTTC; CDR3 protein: CASKTGSGYTF
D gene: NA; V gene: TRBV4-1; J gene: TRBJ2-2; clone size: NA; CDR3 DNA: TGCGCCAGCAGCCCCCCCCCCGGGAGAACCGGGGAGCTGTTTTTT; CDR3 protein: CASSPPPGRTGELFF
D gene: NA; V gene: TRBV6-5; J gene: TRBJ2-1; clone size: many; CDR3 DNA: TGTGCCAGCAGTTACTCTCAAGGGGGTGAGCAGTTCTTC; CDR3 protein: CASSYSQGGEQFF
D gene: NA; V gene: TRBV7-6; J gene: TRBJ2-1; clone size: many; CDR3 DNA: TGTGCCAGCAGCTTAGAAGTTAACTTGGATGAGCAGTTCTTC; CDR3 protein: CASSLEVNLDEQFF
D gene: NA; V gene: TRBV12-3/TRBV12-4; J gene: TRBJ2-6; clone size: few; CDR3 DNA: TGTGCCAGCAGTTTTATCGGGACTGGGGCCAACGTCCTGACTTTC; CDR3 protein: CASSFIGTGANVLTF
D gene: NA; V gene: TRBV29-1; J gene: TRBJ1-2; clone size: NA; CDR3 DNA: TGCAGCGTTGAAGATCTGGTGGGCGCACTGGTCGGCTACACCTTC; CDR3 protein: CSVEDLVGALVGYTF
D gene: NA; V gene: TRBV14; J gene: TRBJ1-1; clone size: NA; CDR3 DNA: TGTGCCAGCAGCCAAGTCTCCTACGGTTACACTGAAGCTTTCTTT; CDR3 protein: CASSQVSYGYTEAFF
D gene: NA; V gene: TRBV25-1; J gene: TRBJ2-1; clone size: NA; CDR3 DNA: TGTGCCAGCAGTAACAGGGACGAGCAGTTCTTC; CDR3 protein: CASSNRDEQFF
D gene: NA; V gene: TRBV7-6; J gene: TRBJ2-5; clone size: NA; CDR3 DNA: TGTGCCAGCAGCTTCAGGCTTGCGGGGTACCAAGAGACCCAGTACTTC; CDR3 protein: CASSFRLAGYQETQYF
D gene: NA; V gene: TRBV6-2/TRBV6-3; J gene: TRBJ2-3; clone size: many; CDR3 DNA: TGTGCCAGCAGGTACGGTCAGGTCGGAGATGGAGATACGCAGTATTTT; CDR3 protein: CASRYGQVGDGDTQYF
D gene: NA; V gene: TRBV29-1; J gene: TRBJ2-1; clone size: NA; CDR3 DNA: TGCAGCGTTAAGGAGGGGATCACCTACAATGAGCAGTTCTTC; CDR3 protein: CSVKEGITYNEQFF
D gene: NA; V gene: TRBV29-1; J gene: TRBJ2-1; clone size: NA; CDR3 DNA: TGCAGCGCATCAGGGGGGAGCTCCTACAATGAGCAGTTCTTC; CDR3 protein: CSASGGSSYNEQFF
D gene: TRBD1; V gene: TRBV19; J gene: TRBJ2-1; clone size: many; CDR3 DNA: TGTGCCAGTAGCTCCGGGACAGGGGTCGGGTACAATGAGCAGTTCTTC; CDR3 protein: CASSSGTGVGYNEQFF
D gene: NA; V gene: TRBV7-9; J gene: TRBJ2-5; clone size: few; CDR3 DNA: TGTGCCAGCAGCTTTAGCCCGGACAGTACTCCAGGGGAGACCCAGTACTTC; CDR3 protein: CASSFSPDSTPGETQYF
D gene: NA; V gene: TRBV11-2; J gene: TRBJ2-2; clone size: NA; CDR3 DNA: TGTGCCAGCAGCCGCGCAGACTATTCCGGGGAGCTGTTTTTT; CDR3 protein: CASSRADYSGELFF